These T cell receptor beta chains were read from a single sample in a study of high-grade serous ovarian cancer treatment subgroups. Libraries were prepared by immunoSEQ multiplex PCR; TCRdb keeps only in-frame clonotypes and omits some of them. The sample has 30,000 to 40,000 clones, approximately 80% seen once. Material for sequencing was tumor tissue. Every receptor here comes from a human donor with high-grade serous ovarian cancer. Each CDR3 is given with its conserved first and last residue. D genes are given only for firm matches. Clone size, where shown, is once, few, many, or a class for clones that have expanded.

TRBV7-2	-	-	TRBJ2-3	TGTGCCAGCAGCGTGGATCTTCCCAATACGCAGTATTTT	CASSVDLPNTQYF
TRBV14	-	TRBD1	TRBJ2-7	TGTGCCAGCAGCCAACTACCGGGACAGGAGATCTACGAGCAGTACTTC	CASSQLPGQEIYEQYF
TRBV7-9	few	TRBD1	TRBJ1-2	TGTGCCAGCAGCCGCACCCGACAGGGGGCTGTCTATGGCTACACCTTC	CASSRTRQGAVYGYTF
TRBV11-2	few	TRBD2	TRBJ2-7	TGTGCCAGCAGCTTACGGGGCACTAGCGGGAGCTCCTACGAGCAGTACTTC	CASSLRGTSGSSYEQYF
TRBV28	once	-	TRBJ1-1	TGTGCCAGCAGTTCCATCCAGGCCTCCCGTTCCAACACTGAAGCTTTCTTT	CASSSIQASRSNTEAFF
TRBV7-2	-	-	TRBJ1-4	TGTGCCAGCAGCTTAGTGGGCAGGGGTGGAGAAAAACTGTTTTTT	CASSLVGRGGEKLFF
TRBV5-4	-	TRBD1	TRBJ1-2	TGTGCCAGCAGCTCCGTTAGGCAGGGGGCAGATGGCTACACCTTC	CASSSVRQGADGYTF
TRBV5-1	-	-	TRBJ1-4	TGCGCCAGCAGCCAGGCCGGGACGGCGAATGAAAAACTGTTTTTT	CASSQAGTANEKLFF
TRBV11-3	-	TRBD2	TRBJ2-6	TGTGCCAGCAGCTTGGGAGGGGCTGGGGCCAACGTCCTGACTTTC	CASSLGGAGANVLTF
TRBV9	-	-	TRBJ2-2	TGTGCCAGCAGCGTAGAGTGGCAGGGCGGCACCGGGGAGCTGTTTTTT	CASSVEWQGGTGELFF
TRBV7-2	once	-	TRBJ1-2	TGTGCCAGCAGCTTGTCTGGTCTCCGAGGTGGCTACACCTTC	CASSLSGLRGGYTF
TRBV9	-	TRBD2	TRBJ2-7	TGTGCCAGCAGCGTAAACGTAGCGGGGCTGGGGGAGCAGTACTTC	CASSVNVAGLGEQYF
TRBV7-3	-	-	TRBJ2-5	TGTGCCAGCAGCTCCCTACCGCAAGAGACCCAGTACTTC	CASSSLPQETQYF
TRBV13	-	-	TRBJ2-2	TGTGCCAGCAGCCTCCGTGGCATGGGGGAGCTGTTTTTT	CASSLRGMGELFF
TRBV6-6	-	-	TRBJ1-1	TGTGCCAGCAGCGCCCTGAGGTTAGGTGAAGCTTTCTTT	CASSALRLGEAFF
TRBV5-5	-	-	TRBJ1-2	TGTGCCAGCAGCCCTACAGGAGACTATGGCTACACCTTC	CASSPTGDYGYTF
TRBV10-3	few	-	TRBJ1-1	TGTGCCATCAGAGTCGGCACTGAAGCTTTCTTT	CAIRVGTEAFF
TRBV14	-	TRBD2	TRBJ2-1	TGTGCCAGCAGCCAAGATGATTTGCGGGGGACTTACTACAATGAGCAGTTCTTC	CASSQDDLRGTYYNEQFF
TRBV27	-	-	TRBJ2-4	TGTGCCAGCAGTTTTGACAGTCAATTAAACATTCAGTACTTC	CASSFDSQLNIQYF
TRBV7-3	-	TRBD1	TRBJ2-1	TGTGCCAGCAGCTTCGACAGGGGACACTACAATGAGCAGTTCTTC	CASSFDRGHYNEQFF
TRBV6-1	-	-	TRBJ1-2	TGTGCCAGCAGTGAAGAGAGGCAGAGCTATGGCTACACCTTC	CASSEERQSYGYTF
TRBV7-6	-	-	TRBJ2-2	TGTGCCAGCAGCGATGCGGGGTCCACCGGGGAGCTGTTTTTT	CASSDAGSTGELFF
TRBV7-8	once	-	TRBJ1-1	TGTGCCAGCAGCCATATATGGGACACTGAAGCTTTCTTT	CASSHIWDTEAFF
TRBV5-4	-	TRBD1	TRBJ1-2	TGTGCCAGCAGTCGGACAGGGGGTAACTATGGCTACACCTTC	CASSRTGGNYGYTF
TRBV28	-	-	TRBJ1-5	TGTGCCAGCAGTCCGACCCTGGGTAATCAGCCCCAGCATTTT	CASSPTLGNQPQHF
TRBV7-8	few	-	TRBJ1-1	TGTGCCAGCAGCCGGGACACTGAAGCTTTCTTT	CASSRDTEAFF
TRBV7-9	-	-	TRBJ1-3	TGTGCCAGCAGCTTAGGGGCACAGATTGGAAACACCATATATTTT	CASSLGAQIGNTIYF
TRBV5-5	-	-	TRBJ2-7	TGTGCCAGCACCCAGCGATTCCCTCCTAGGTTCTACGAGCAGTACTTC	CASTQRFPPRFYEQYF
TRBV30	-	-	TRBJ2-6	TGTGCCTGGAGTGTACCGGGACTCTCGACCAACTCTGGGGCCAACGTCCTGACTTTC	CAWSVPGLSTNSGANVLTF
TRBV5-6	-	-	TRBJ1-1	TGTGCCAGCAGCCATAGACCGAACACTGAAGCTTTCTTT	CASSHRPNTEAFF
TRBV2	-	-	TRBJ1-4	TGTGCCAGCAGTGAAGTTAGGCAGGCAAATGAAAAACTGTTTTTT	CASSEVRQANEKLFF
TRBV30	-	-	TRBJ1-4	TGTGCCTGGGACTTTAAACAGAATAATGAAAAACTGTTTTTT	CAWDFKQNNEKLFF
TRBV2	-	TRBD2	TRBJ2-7	TGTGCCAGCAGTGATTACCGGGGGGTTTCCTACGAGCAGTACTTC	CASSDYRGVSYEQYF
TRBV2	-	-	TRBJ2-3	TGTGCCAGCAGTGCGCCAGGGAGGAGCACAGATACGCAGTATTTT	CASSAPGRSTDTQYF
TRBV7-2	-	-	TRBJ1-3	TGTGCCAGCAGCTTATTTGGACACGGAAACACCATATATTTT	CASSLFGHGNTIYF
TRBV19	-	TRBD2	TRBJ2-7	TGTGCCAGTAGCACCGGGACTAGCGGGAGGGCCTTTGTATACGAGCAGTACTTC	CASSTGTSGRAFVYEQYF
TRBV28	-	TRBD1	TRBJ2-7	TGTGCCAGCAGAGGGACAGTACTCTCCTACGAGCAGTACTTC	CASRGTVLSYEQYF
TRBV7-9	-	TRBD1	TRBJ2-5	TGTGCCAGCAGCTTAACAGGGGTAGAGACCCAGTACTTC	CASSLTGVETQYF
TRBV4-1	-	TRBD1	TRBJ1-2	TGCGCCAGCAGCCAACTCCCGACAGGGGACTATGGCTACACCTTC	CASSQLPTGDYGYTF
TRBV5-5	once	-	TRBJ2-7	TGTGCCAGCAGCTTGGACAGGGCAACGGACGAGCAGTACTTC	CASSLDRATDEQYF
TRBV19	once	-	TRBJ1-4	TGTGCCAGTAGTACTTCACAGGAATCAACTAATGAAAAACTGTTTTTT	CASSTSQESTNEKLFF
TRBV7-2	-	-	TRBJ1-1	TGTGCCAGCAACCAACAGGGATCGTACACTGAAGCTTTCTTT	CASNQQGSYTEAFF
TRBV5-1	-	TRBD2	TRBJ2-1	TGCGCCAGCAGCTTGGCCTGGGCGGGAGGGTCTACGGAGCAGTTCTTC	CASSLAWAGGSTEQFF
TRBV6-1	-	TRBD1	TRBJ1-5	TGTGCCAGCAGTGGGACAGGCGATCAGCCCCAGCATTTT	CASSGTGDQPQHF
TRBV28	-	-	TRBJ1-4	TGTGCCAGCATTGGACAACTTAATGAAAAACTGTTTTTT	CASIGQLNEKLFF
TRBV27	few	TRBD2	TRBJ2-1	TGTGCCAGCAGTCCAGCGGGAGCCTTAGGGAAGCAGTTCTTC	CASSPAGALGKQFF
TRBV11-2	-	TRBD2	TRBJ2-7	TGTGCCAGCAGACCGGGACTAGCGTGGGAGCAGTACTTC	CASRPGLAWEQYF
TRBV5-1	-	-	TRBJ2-5	TGCGCCAGCAGCTCGTCAGGGGGGAGTGCTGGGGAGACCCAGTACTTC	CASSSSGGSAGETQYF
TRBV6-6	-	-	TRBJ1-5	TGTGCCAGCAGCAAACAGGGAAATCAGCCCCAGCATTTT	CASSKQGNQPQHF
TRBV5-4	-	TRBD1	TRBJ1-1	TGTGCCAGCAGCCGGACAGGGCGAGGCACTGAAGCTTTCTTT	CASSRTGRGTEAFF
TRBV27	-	-	TRBJ1-1	TGTGCCAGCAGTACATCGGGACGAAATGAAGCTTTCTTT	CASSTSGRNEAFF
TRBV28	-	-	TRBJ2-7	TGTGCCAGCCTCGGGAGCGGTTCCTACGAGCAGTACTTC	CASLGSGSYEQYF
TRBV10-3	-	-	TRBJ2-2	TGTGCCATCAGACTTGACAGGGAGGTAGGAAACACCGGGGAGCTGTTTTTT	CAIRLDREVGNTGELFF
TRBV7-2	-	-	TRBJ2-4	TGTGCCAGCAGCCCAGACGGGGCGAGAGGCGGGACCAAAAACATTCAGTACTTC	CASSPDGARGGTKNIQYF
TRBV14	-	-	TRBJ2-5	TGTGCCAGCAGCCAAGCGGCGGAACAAGAGACCCAGTACTTC	CASSQAAEQETQYF
TRBV9	-	-	TRBJ1-1	TGTGCCAGCAGCGGAGGGGTAATGAACACTGAAGCTTTCTTT	CASSGGVMNTEAFF
TRBV29-1	-	TRBD1	TRBJ2-6	TGCAGCGTTGGAGGTCAGGGGGCGTCGGCAAACTCTGGGGCCAACGTCCTGACTTTC	CSVGGQGASANSGANVLTF
TRBV7-9	-	TRBD2	TRBJ2-2	TGTGCCAGCAGCTTAGGAGTGACTAGCGGAGTCACCGGGGAGCTGTTTTTT	CASSLGVTSGVTGELFF